Sequencing of this TCR gamma chain was carried out in a study of gamma-delta T cells after stem cell transplantation. TCRdb reapplied CATT to the RT-PCR reads. The repertoire includes 950 to 1,500 gamma-chain clones, approximately 16% of them detected once, and around 9.3% sits in the top ten. This CDR3 is 14 amino acids long. Trimming at V came to 3 bases and at J to 0 bases, leaving 5 bases not matched to a gene. In germline, CDR1 is VTNTFY, CDR2 YDVSTARD (reference sequence). This clone has a handful of counts. The TCR originated in a human donor. It is not recorded whose cells these are; they may come from a transplant donor. Sample: gamma-delta T cells. The chain links TRGV3 to TRGJ1 or TRGJ2. This chain's CDR3 is CATWDRENYYKKLF. DNA of the CDR3: TGTGCCACCTGGGACCGCGAGAATTATTATAAGAAACTCTTT.